This T cell receptor (beta chain) came from a study of a mutant IDH1 vaccine in newly diagnosed glioma. Study-level information: Vaccination followed radiotherapy alone by 4-6 weeks, or accompanied temozolomide cycles. Of the patients given treatment, roughly 62% were male and approximately 40% were female, and a mean age of around 41 years was recorded. Overall study findings and caveats: With respect to changes in top peripheral T cell clonotypes, pseudoprogression seemed unrelated.

The time point: week 5, during vaccination. Doses comprised 300 ug of mutant IDH1 20-mer peptide each, plus topical imiquimod. Notes on this clone: Its matching antigen is unknown.

Germline V CDR1 and CDR2: SGDLS, YYNGEE. Unmatched junction bases numbered 6, after V lost 3 bases and J lost 2 bases. CDR3 size: 15 residues. Sequencing used immunoSEQ multiplex PCR; TCRdb keeps in-frame clones, though not all of them. The sample lists roughly 42,000 clones, roughly 85% occurring once. The TCR comes from a man aged 40-50 years with glioma. Specimen: PBMCs, collected from a glioma patient whose treatment included an IDH1 peptide vaccine. The chain has TRBV9 and TRBJ2-5, with 8 bases identical to TRBD2. CDR3 residues: CASSGSGGGQETQYF. CDR3 DNA sequence: TGTGCCAGCAGCGGCTCGGGAGGGGGGCAAGAGACCCAGTACTTC. Full variable domain (missing parts from reference TRBV9 and TRBJ2-5): DSGVTQTPKHLITATGQRVTLRCSPRSGDLSVYWYQQSLDQGLQFLIQYYNGEERAKGNILERFSAQQFPDLHSELNLSSLELGDSALYFCASSGSGGGQETQYFGPGTRLLVL.